The 22 T cell receptor beta chains given below trace back to one sample, sequenced in a study of shared T cell receptors in the human thymus. Data came from immunoSEQ multiplex PCR; TCRdb stores just in-frame clones and leaves some out. The sample lists hundreds of thousands of clones; roughly 90% were seen once. The same sample was also studied in work on human thymus T cells.

The sequencing sample was made of thymocytes. These receptors came from a boy under three years old with a congenital heart defect.

The CDR3 protein is CASSQDKPNTGELFF. As DNA, the CDR3 is TGCGCCAGCAGCCAAGATAAGCCTAACACCGGGGAGCTGTTTTTT. This chain joins TRBV4-1 and TRBJ2-2, with unresolved D. The CDR3 consists of 15 residues. The germline CDR1 and CDR2 sequences are MGHRA and YSYEKL. The ends were cut back, 0 bases at V and 2 bases at J, with 7 bases in the middle.

This chain connects TRBV10-3 to TRBJ2-1; 7 bases align to TRBD2. Germline lookup yields CDR1 ENHRY and CDR2 SYGVKD. V shed 11 bases and J 6 bases; nucleotides not matched to a gene: 7. The CDR3 contains 12 residues. The CDR3 coding sequence is TGTGCCGTGGGACTACCGTTCAATGAGCAGTTCTTC. Protein: CAVGLPFNEQFF.

This clone was observed a few times. Written as DNA, the CDR3 is TGCGCCAGCAGCCAAGACAGGGGGAACACTGAAGCTTTCTTT. This gives the protein CASSQDRGNTEAFF. The chain joins TRBV4-3 to TRBJ1-1; perhaps TRBD1 as D (6 bases). The V end was cut by 0 bases, the J end by 1 base, with 6 bases between. The CDR3 is 14 residues long. Per germline, CDR1 LGHNA and CDR2 YSLEER.

The V gene is TRBV7-2, the J gene TRBJ2-7, with 7 bases lining up with TRBD2. After removal of 6 bases from V and 2 bases from J, the junction contained 7 bases not matched to a gene. Germline CDR1 SGHTA, CDR2 FQGNSA. This CDR3 has 14 residues. DNA for the CDR3: TGTGCCAGCAGGCCAACCCTAGCGGCCTACGAGCAGTACTTC. Translating gives CASRPTLAAYEQYF.

The sample holds one count of this clone. This chain connects TRBV5-1 to TRBJ2-7, with TRBD2 matching 10 bases. Germline values: CDR1 SGHRS, CDR2 YFSETQ. This CDR3 comprises 15 residues. Trimming cost V 5 bases and J 0 bases; bases outside gene matches: 5. The CDR3 region is CASRQSGRASYEQYF. CDR3 DNA: TGCGCCAGCAGACAAAGCGGGAGGGCCTCCTACGAGCAGTACTTC.

The rearrangement links TRBV19 to TRBJ2-4; tentative D call: TRBD2 (5 bases). Trimming cost V 5 bases and J 3 bases, with 14 bases left between them. Germline CDR1 is LNHDA and CDR2 is SQIVND (reference sequence). This CDR3 has 15 residues. The CDR3 nucleotides read TGTGCCAGTAGTGTCAAGGGAGTCGGCAAAAACATTCAGTACTTC. Residues: CASSVKGVGKNIQYF.

The J gene is TRBJ2-1, the V gene TRBV28; 7 positions match TRBD2. This CDR3 has 16 amino acids. With 8 bases clipped from V and 8 bases from J, the junction kept 18 bases outside the gene matches. The V gene's germline CDR1 is MDHEN and CDR2 SYDVKM. The CDR3 loop reads CASGGVAEVQWDEQFF. The CDR3 nucleotides read TGTGCCAGCGGGGGGGTAGCGGAGGTACAATGGGATGAGCAGTTCTTC.

The chain carries TRBV5-1 and TRBJ2-1; weak D call: TRBD2 (6 bases). Germline V lookup: CDR1 SGHRS, CDR2 YFSETQ. The CDR3 consists of 16 residues. Trimming took off 6 bases at V and 1 base at J, with 17 bases between the two ends. The CDR3, as DNA: TGCGCCAGCACTGCGGGGTCGTGGGTTTCCTACAATGAGCAGTTCTTC. This encodes CASTAGSWVSYNEQFF.

The rearrangement links TRBV5-6 to TRBJ2-7, with 8 bases fitting TRBD2. The germline V gene encodes CDR1 SGHDT and CDR2 YYEEEE. The CDR3 runs to 15 residues. With V trimmed by 1 base and J by 5 bases, 8 bases remained unmatched. CDR3 protein: CASSLSSGRHHEQYF. The CDR3 nucleotides read TGTGCCAGCAGCTTGTCCAGCGGGAGACACCACGAGCAGTACTTC.

The rearrangement joins TRBV27 to TRBJ2-4, with D maybe TRBD2 (6 bases). Per germline, CDR1 MNHEY and CDR2 SMNVEV (reference sequence). V was pared by 6 bases and J by 4 bases, with 16 bases between. This CDR3 has 15 residues. CDR3 region: CASSPRTKRKNIQYF. As DNA, the CDR3 is TGTGCCAGCAGCCCACGGACTAAAAGGAAAAACATTCAGTACTTC.

V gene TRBV7-8 combines with J gene TRBJ2-3, with 10 bases identical to TRBD2. The CDR3 extends over 18 amino acids. Looked up from germline, CDR1 is SGHVS and CDR2 is FQNEAQ. V was pared by 0 bases and J by 2 bases, with 8 bases of the junction left unmatched. CDR3 DNA sequence: TGTGCCAGCAGCTTAGCGTTCGCTAGCGGGAGTCCCACAGATACGCAGTATTTT. Translating it yields CASSLAFASGSPTDTQYF.

The chain employs TRBV5-4 and TRBJ2-1; unclear D gene. The CDR3 is made up of 15 amino acids. The germline gives CDR1 SGHNT, CDR2 YYREEE (reference sequence). Trimming left V 2 bases short and J 2 bases short, with 11 bases between. The CDR3 spells CASSFYAETYNEQFF. The CDR3 DNA follows: TGTGCCAGCAGCTTCTACGCTGAAACCTACAATGAGCAGTTCTTC.

This clone has just one count. CDR3 DNA: TGTGCCAGCAGTGATAAACGGGGAAGTGTCAATGAGCAGTTCTTC. This sequence encodes CASSDKRGSVNEQFF. This chain joins TRBV6-1 and TRBJ2-1, with D possibly being TRBD2 (5 bases). Trimming cost V 3 bases and J 6 bases, with 15 bases left between them. The CDR3 has 15 residues. CDR1 MNHNS and CDR2 SASEGT come from the germline V gene.

The chain employs TRBV19 and TRBJ1-5; 8 bases agree with TRBD1. CDR1 and CDR2 (germline): LNHDA, SQIVND (reference sequence). V shed 0 bases and J 0 bases; nucleotides not matched to a gene: 10. The CDR3 is 19 amino acids. The DNA for the CDR3 is TGTGCCAGTAGTATAGAGGGGACAGGAGTGGGATATAGCAATCAGCCCCAGCATTTT. Translating gives CASSIEGTGVGYSNQPQHF.

The chain is built from TRBV27 and TRBJ2-1; 8 bases align to TRBD2. The CDR3 totals 19 residues. From germline, CDR1 is MNHEY and CDR2 SMNVEV (reference sequence). V lost 5 bases to trimming and J lost 0 bases; unmatched junction nucleotides: 15. The CDR3 DNA reads as TGTGCCAGCAGTCCCCCGGGACTAGGCCTGGAAGGCTCCTACAATGAGCAGTTCTTC. It encodes CASSPPGLGLEGSYNEQFF.

The chain recombines TRBV28 with TRBJ2-2, with a tentative D call TRBD2 (6 bases). Germline V gene data show CDR1 as MDHEN and CDR2 as SYDVKM. V lost 5 bases and J 5 bases, leaving 12 bases between the germline ends. There are 14 residues in the CDR3. In DNA, the CDR3 is TGTGCCAGCAGTCTTCAGGAGGGAACCGGGGAGCTGTTTTTT. Translation gives CASSLQEGTGELFF.

The J gene is TRBJ1-2, the V gene TRBV6-1; 7 bases fit TRBD1. The CDR3 has 13 residues. Germline V CDR1 and CDR2: MNHNS, SASEGT. After removal of 6 bases from V and 5 bases from J, the junction contained 6 bases not matched to a gene. CDR3 sequence (DNA): TGTGCCAGCAGCCGGGGACAGACGTATGGCTACACCTTC. Its protein product is CASSRGQTYGYTF.

This clone was observed a few times. Other DNA sequences in the sample encode the same CDR3. The chain combines TRBV18 with TRBJ2-7, with 7 bases identical to TRBD1. The CDR3 runs to 13 residues. With V trimmed by 3 bases and J by 3 bases, 2 bases remained unmatched. Germline V CDR1 and CDR2: KGHSH, LQKENI. The chain's CDR3 is CASSPRQGYEQYF. CDR3 in DNA: TGTGCCAGCTCACCCCGACAGGGCTACGAGCAGTACTTC.

The table lists this clone with a few counts. This rearrangement joins TRBV28 to TRBJ1-1; TRBD1 aligns across 9 bases. J gave up 4 bases and V 7 bases, and 7 bases lay outside the gene matches. Germline-derived CDR1 and CDR2 are MDHEN and SYDVKM. The length of the CDR3 is 14 residues. The CDR3 protein is CASTDRGDCTEAFF. CDR3 bases: TGTGCCAGCACCGACAGGGGGGATTGCACTGAAGCTTTCTTT.

The chain has TRBV5-1 and TRBJ1-4, with D tentatively TRBD1 (6 bases). Trimming removed 3 bases from V and 2 bases from J, with 14 bases in between. The V gene's germline CDR1 is SGHRS and CDR2 YFSETQ. The CDR3 runs to 16 residues. CDR3 nucleotide sequence: TGCGCCAGCAGCTGGGGGCACGGGTCGACTAATGAAAAACTGTTTTTT. This sequence encodes CASSWGHGSTNEKLFF.

The V and J genes are TRBV6-5 and TRBJ2-5, with D perhaps matching TRBD2 (6 bases). Deletions cut 2 bases from V and 1 base from J, with 8 bases between. CDR1 MNHEY and CDR2 SVGAGI come from the germline V gene. CDR3 length: 14 amino acids. The CDR3 DNA follows: TGTGCCAGCAGTTACACGGGGGTCCAAGAGACCCAGTACTTC. Residues: CASSYTGVQETQYF.

A remark on this clone: Its ends do not fully match the called genes, so a read error is possible. This chain links TRBV6-1 with TRBJ2-7; maybe TRBD1 (5 bases). Germline assignment: CDR1 MNHNS and CDR2 SASEGT. This CDR3 comprises 13 residues. The CDR3 nucleotides are TGTGCCAGCAGCTTAGACCCAATTAGGACACCCAAGTTC. It is translated as CASSLDPIRTPKF.